The 3 T cell receptor beta chains given below trace back to one sample, sequenced in a study of Ad26.COV2.S vaccination and SARS-CoV-2 variants. Treatment defined: around 19 received Ad26.COV2.S at low or high dose, single or two shots; several received placebo; per-sample allocation not given. Collection of the samples took place on day 63 after the first injection of vaccine or placebo. TCRdb keeps only in-frame clones here, not all; method: immunoSEQ multiplex PCR. The repertoire includes fewer than 900,000 clones, 80% to 90% of them detected once, and over 1.3% sits in the top ten. The sample was peripheral blood, taken in a trial of Ad26.COV2.S vaccine versus placebo. The origin of the receptors is a person aged 18-65 years who received the Ad26.COV2.S COVID-19 vaccine or a placebo.

CDR3 protein: CASSEVSTDTQYF. The CDR3 region has the DNA TGTGCCAGCAGTGAAGTAAGCACAGATACGCAGTATTTT. The chain couples TRBV6-1 to TRBJ2-3; D uncertain. The germline V gene encodes CDR1 MNHNS and CDR2 SASEGT. V dropped 1 base and J dropped 0 bases, with 2 bases sitting between them. CDR3 length: 13 residues.

The rearrangement uses TRBV5-1 and TRBJ2-4; the match to TRBD1 covers 9 bases. Germline CDR1 is SGHRS and CDR2 is YFSETQ. This CDR3 has 18 residues. V dropped 2 bases and J dropped 7; count of bases not matched to a gene: 16. CDR3 DNA: TGCGCCAGCAGCTTCACCGGGACAGGGAGGGGGCGGGAGAACATTCAGTACTTC. Translating it yields CASSFTGTGRGRENIQYF. Filled out from reference TRBV5-1 and TRBJ2-4, the complete variable domain reads KAGVTQTPRYLIKTRGQQVTLSCSPISGHRSVSWYQQTPGQGLQFLFEYFSETQRNKGNFPGRFSGRQFSNSRSEMNVSTLELGDSALYLCASSFTGTGRGRENIQYFGAGTRLSVL.

The sample holds a few counts of this clone. This chain joins TRBV5-5 and TRBJ1-5; D possibly corresponds to TRBD1 (5 bases). V lost 3 bases, J lost 6 bases, and 19 bases lay in between. This CDR3 has 16 residues. CDR1 and CDR2 from the germline V gene are SGHKS and YYEKEE (reference sequence). This CDR3 is CASSWASDSEGQPQHF. The CDR3 coding sequence is TGTGCCAGCAGCTGGGCCAGTGACAGCGAGGGTCAGCCCCAGCATTTT.